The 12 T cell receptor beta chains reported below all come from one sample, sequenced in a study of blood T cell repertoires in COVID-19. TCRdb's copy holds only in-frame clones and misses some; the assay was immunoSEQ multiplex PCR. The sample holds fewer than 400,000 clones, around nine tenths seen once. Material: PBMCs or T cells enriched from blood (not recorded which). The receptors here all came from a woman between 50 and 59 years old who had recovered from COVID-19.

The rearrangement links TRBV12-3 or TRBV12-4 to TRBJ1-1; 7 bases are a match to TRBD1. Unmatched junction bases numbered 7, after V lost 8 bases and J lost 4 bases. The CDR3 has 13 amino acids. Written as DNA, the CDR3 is TGTGCCAGCGCCGGGACAGAGGGCACTGAAGCTTTCTTT. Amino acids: CASAGTEGTEAFF.

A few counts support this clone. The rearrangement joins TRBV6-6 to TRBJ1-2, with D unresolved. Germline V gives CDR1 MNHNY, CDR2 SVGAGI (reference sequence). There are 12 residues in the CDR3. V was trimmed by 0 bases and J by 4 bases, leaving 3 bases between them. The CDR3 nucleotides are TGTGCCAGCAGTTACTCCTCCTATGGCTACACCTTC. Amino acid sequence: CASSYSSYGYTF.

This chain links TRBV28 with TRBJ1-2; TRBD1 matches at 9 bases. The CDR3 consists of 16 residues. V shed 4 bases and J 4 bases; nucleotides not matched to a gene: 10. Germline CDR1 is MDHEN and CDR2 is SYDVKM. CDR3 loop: CASSSPGQGIGYGYTF. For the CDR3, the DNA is TGTGCCAGCAGTTCCCCGGGACAGGGAATCGGCTATGGCTACACCTTC.

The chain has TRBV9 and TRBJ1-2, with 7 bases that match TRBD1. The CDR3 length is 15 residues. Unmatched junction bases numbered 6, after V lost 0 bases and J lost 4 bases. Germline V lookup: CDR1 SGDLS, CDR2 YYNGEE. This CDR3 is CASSVAWTGLYGYTF. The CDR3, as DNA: TGTGCCAGCAGCGTAGCTTGGACAGGCCTCTATGGCTACACCTTC.

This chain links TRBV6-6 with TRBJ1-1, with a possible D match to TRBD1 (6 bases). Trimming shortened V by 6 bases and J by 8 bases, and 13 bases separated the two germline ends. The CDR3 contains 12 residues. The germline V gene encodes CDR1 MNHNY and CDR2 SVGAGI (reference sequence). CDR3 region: CASSSGVPEAFF. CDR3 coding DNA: TGTGCCAGCAGCTCAGGGGTCCCCGAAGCTTTCTTT.

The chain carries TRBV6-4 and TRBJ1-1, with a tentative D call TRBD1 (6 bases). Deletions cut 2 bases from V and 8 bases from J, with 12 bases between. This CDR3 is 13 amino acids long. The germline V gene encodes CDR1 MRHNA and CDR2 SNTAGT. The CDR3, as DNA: TGTGCCAGCAGTGACCTCCCAGGGGTAGAAGCTTTCTTT. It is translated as CASSDLPGVEAFF.

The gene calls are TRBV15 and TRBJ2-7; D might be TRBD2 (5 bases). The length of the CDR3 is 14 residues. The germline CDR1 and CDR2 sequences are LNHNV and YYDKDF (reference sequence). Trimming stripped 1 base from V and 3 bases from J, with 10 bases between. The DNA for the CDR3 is TGTGCCACCAGCAGAGGGAGGTCCGGCTACGAGCAGTACTTC. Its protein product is CATSRGRSGYEQYF.

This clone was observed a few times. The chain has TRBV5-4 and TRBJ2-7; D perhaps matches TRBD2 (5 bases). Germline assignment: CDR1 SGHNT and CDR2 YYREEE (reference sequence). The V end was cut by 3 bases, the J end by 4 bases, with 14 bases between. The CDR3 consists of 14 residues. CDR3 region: CASSWAGKWYEQYF. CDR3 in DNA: TGTGCCAGCAGCTGGGCCGGGAAGTGGTACGAGCAGTACTTC.

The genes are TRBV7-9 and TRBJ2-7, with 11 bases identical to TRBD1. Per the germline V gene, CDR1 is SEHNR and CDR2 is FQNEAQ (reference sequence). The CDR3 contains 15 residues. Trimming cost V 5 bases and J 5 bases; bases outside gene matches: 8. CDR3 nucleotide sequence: TGTGCCAGCAGCCTGGGACAGGGGGAGGGTAACGAGCAGTACTTC. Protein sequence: CASSLGQGEGNEQYF.

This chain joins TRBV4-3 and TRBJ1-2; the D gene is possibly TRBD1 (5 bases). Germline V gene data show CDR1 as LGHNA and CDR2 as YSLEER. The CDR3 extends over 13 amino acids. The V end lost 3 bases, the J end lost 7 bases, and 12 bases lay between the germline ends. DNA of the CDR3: TGCGCCAGCAGCCAGACAGCGGGTAGTGGCTACACCTTC. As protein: CASSQTAGSGYTF.

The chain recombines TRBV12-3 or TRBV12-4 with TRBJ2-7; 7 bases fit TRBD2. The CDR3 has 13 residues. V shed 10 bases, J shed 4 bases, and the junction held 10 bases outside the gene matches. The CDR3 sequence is CATRLGGGYEQYF. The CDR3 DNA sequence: TGTGCCACCCGCCTGGGGGGAGGGTACGAGCAGTACTTC.

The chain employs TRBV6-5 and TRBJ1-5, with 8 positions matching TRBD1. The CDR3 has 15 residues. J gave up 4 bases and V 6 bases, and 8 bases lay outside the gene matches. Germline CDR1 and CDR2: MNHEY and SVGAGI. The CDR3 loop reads CASRQTGEGNQPQHF. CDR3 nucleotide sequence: TGTGCCAGCAGGCAGACAGGGGAGGGGAATCAGCCCCAGCATTTT.